The 15 T cell receptor beta chains listed next were all sequenced from one sample in a study of cytomegalovirus exposure and HLA in healthy donors. 60 Vbeta and 13 Jbeta primers were used in PCR. The assay was immunoSEQ multiplex PCR, and TCRdb's table has in-frame clones only and misses some. This sample has about 130,000 clones, with over 65% found just once. The source material was PBMCs. Receptors were obtained from a man aged 18 to 35 in good health and CMV-seropositive.

The V call is TRBV29-1, the J call TRBJ2-7; 7 nucleotides agree with TRBD1. The germline gives CDR1 SQVTM, CDR2 ANQGSEA. Germline trimming cut 7 bases from V and 6 bases from J; bases unmatched to any gene: 15. This CDR3 region has 14 residues. The CDR3 DNA reads as TGCAGCGCCTTCATCGGGTACAGGGGTCGCGAGCAGTACTTC. Protein: CSAFIGYRGREQYF.

Remarks on this clone: A much larger clonotype is one base distant, so this may be a read error. The gene calls are TRBV10-3 and TRBJ1-4; TRBD1 matches at 8 bases. V lost 4 bases to trimming and J lost 5 bases; unmatched junction nucleotides: 15. The CDR3 is 18 amino acids. Per the germline V gene, CDR1 is ENHRY and CDR2 is SYGVKD. The DNA for the CDR3 is TGTGCCATCAGTGCCGTTCGGGACAGGACTACCTCGAATGAAAAACTGTTTTTT. Protein product: CAISAVRDRTTSNEKLFF.

This clone has just one count. The J gene is TRBJ1-4, the V gene TRBV6-1, with 10 positions matching TRBD1. This CDR3 has 15 amino acids. V lost 5 bases to trimming and J lost 4 bases; unmatched junction nucleotides: 4. From germline, CDR1 is MNHNS and CDR2 SASEGT. The CDR3 here is CASSPRTGGNEKLFF. CDR3 nucleotide sequence: TGTGCCAGCAGTCCTAGGACAGGGGGTAATGAAAAACTGTTTTTT.

This clone occurred a few times. This sequence joins TRBV13 and TRBJ1-2; D remains unclear. The CDR3 extends over 12 amino acids. V lost 1 base and J lost 8, with 8 bases in between. Per the germline V gene, CDR1 is PRHDT and CDR2 is FYEKMQ (reference sequence). DNA for the CDR3: TGTGCCAGCAGCTTAGAGGCGGGGGGCTACACCTTC. Protein: CASSLEAGGYTF.

V is TRBV5-1 and J is TRBJ1-5; D unresolved. Germline CDR1 reads SGHRS; CDR2 reads YFSETQ. Trimming pared 0 bases from V and 0 bases from J, leaving 7 bases between. The CDR3 is 15 residues long. The chain's CDR3 is CASSLAAGSNQPQHF. CDR3 DNA: TGCGCCAGCAGCTTGGCCGCCGGTAGCAATCAGCCCCAGCATTTT.

The CDR3 loop reads CASSEPGAQQGEQFF. In DNA, the CDR3 is TGTGCCAGCAGTGAACCAGGGGCGCAACAGGGTGAGCAGTTCTTC. The chain uses TRBV25-1 and TRBJ2-1; tentative D call: TRBD1 (6 bases). V lost 2 bases, J lost 9 bases, and 17 bases lay in between. CDR3 size: 15 residues. Germline V gene sequence: CDR1 MGHDK, CDR2 SYGVNS. Combining the CDR3 with reference TRBV25-1 and TRBJ2-1 gives the whole variable domain EADIYQTPRYLVIGTGKKITLECSQTMGHDKMYWYQQDPGMELHLIHYSYGVNSTEKGDLSSESTVSRIRTEHFPLTLESARPSHTSQYLCASSEPGAQQGEQFFGPGTRLTVL.

The J gene is TRBJ2-6, the V gene TRBV6-6; no reliable D call. This CDR3 comprises 16 residues. Germline V gene sequence: CDR1 MNHNY, CDR2 SVGAGI (reference sequence). V was cut by 2 bases and J by 3 bases, with 11 bases left in between. For the CDR3, the DNA is TGTGCCAGCAGTTACCACACCTCGTTTGGGGCCAACGTCCTGACTTTC. This sequence encodes CASSYHTSFGANVLTF.

The chain carries TRBV19 and TRBJ2-1; tentative D call: TRBD2 (6 bases). CDR1 and CDR2 from the germline V gene are LNHDA and SQIVND (reference sequence). V lost 3 bases to trimming and J lost 7 bases, with 13 bases between them. This CDR3 comprises 14 residues. Written as DNA, the CDR3 is TGTGCCAGTAGTATGACACTAGCCTGGAATGAGCAGTTCTTC. Its protein product is CASSMTLAWNEQFF.

The J gene is TRBJ1-1, the V gene TRBV6-6; unclear D gene. V lost 7 bases and J lost 6, with 15 bases in between. This CDR3 has 13 amino acids. Germline V gives CDR1 MNHNY, CDR2 SVGAGI (reference sequence). CDR3 amino acids: CASNRQEAPEAFF. CDR3 bases: TGTGCCAGCAACCGGCAGGAGGCTCCTGAAGCTTTCTTT.

V and J are TRBV14 and TRBJ1-2; D uncertain. V lost 0 bases, J lost 7 bases, and 6 bases lay in between. The CDR3 covers 12 residues. The germline V gene encodes CDR1 SGHDN and CDR2 FVKESK. CDR3 DNA sequence: TGTGCCAGCAGCCAAGATTCTCCTGGCTACACCTTC. Its protein is CASSQDSPGYTF.

The chain couples TRBV7-2 to TRBJ1-4; a possible D gene is TRBD1 (6 bases). Germline CDR1 is SGHTA and CDR2 is FQGNSA. The CDR3 runs to 15 residues. The germline V and J ends were trimmed by 4 bases and 3 bases, with 12 bases remaining between them. DNA of the CDR3: TGTGCCAGCAGCTCCCTACAGGGAGCTAATGAAAAACTGTTTTTT. It yields the protein CASSSLQGANEKLFF.

This clone occurred a few times. V usage is TRBV28 and J usage is TRBJ1-2; 7 bases match TRBD1. The germline V gene encodes CDR1 MDHEN and CDR2 SYDVKM. The V segment lost 5 bases and the J segment 4 bases; nucleotides outside the gene matches: 7. This CDR3 region has 14 residues. Here the CDR3 DNA reads TGTGCCAGCAGTCCTGCGGGGACAGCCTATGGCTACACCTTC. Translating it yields CASSPAGTAYGYTF.

This rearrangement joins TRBV7-9 to TRBJ1-2; possible D gene TRBD1, 6 bases. Trimming pared 1 base from V and 0 bases from J, leaving 12 bases between. From germline, CDR1 is SEHNR and CDR2 FQNEAQ (reference sequence). This CDR3 contains 16 residues. CDR3 in DNA: TGTGCCAGCAGCTTAGGTCCGGCAGGGGCTAACTATGGCTACACCTTC. As protein: CASSLGPAGANYGYTF.

Details on this clone: This sample also contains other DNA sequences that code for the same CDR3. The chain links TRBV18 to TRBJ1-1; D is unresolved. The CDR3 extends over 12 amino acids. The germline V gene encodes CDR1 KGHSH and CDR2 LQKENI. Trimming took 6 bases from V and 1 from J, leaving 6 bases between them. CDR3 region: CASSPGNTEAFF. The CDR3, as DNA: TGTGCCAGCTCCCCCGGGAACACTGAAGCTTTCTTT.

The CDR3 sequence is CASSEQGASEAFF. The CDR3 nucleotides are TGTGCCAGCAGTGAACAGGGGGCTAGTGAAGCTTTCTTT. This chain links TRBV2 with TRBJ1-1; TRBD1 matches at 8 bases. The CDR3 loop spans 13 amino acids. The trim removed 2 bases at V and 7 bases at J, leaving 3 bases unmatched. The germline V gene has CDR1 SNHLY and CDR2 FYNNEI. The whole variable domain, filled in from reference TRBV2 and TRBJ1-1, reads EPEVTQTPSHQVTQMGQEVILRCVPISNHLYFYWYRQILGQKVEFLVSFYNNEISEKSEIFDDQFSVERPDGSNFTLKIRSTKLEDSAMYFCASSEQGASEAFFGQGTRLTVV.